These T cell receptor beta chains were read from a single sample in a study of cytomegalovirus exposure and HLA in healthy donors. Repertoires were generated with immunoSEQ multiplex PCR, while TCRdb's copy carries only in-frame clones and drops some. Here the sample spans about 110,000 clones, under 85% being singletons. Sample: PBMCs. The receptors shown here come from a woman aged 50 to 60 in good health and CMV-seropositive. CDR3s include the opening cysteine and the closing phenylalanine or tryptophan. Clone size is given for some rows only: seen once, a few or many times, or a class if the clone is expanded.

clone size	CDR3 length	J gene	V gene	CDR3 protein
NA	14	TRBJ1-1	TRBV19	CASSIWDTRGEAFF
few	23	TRBJ2-7	TRBV23-1	CASSQSRSGTSGSPGKTLYEQYF
NA	14	TRBJ2-7	TRBV2	CASSVDTNVYEQYF
NA	13	TRBJ2-3	TRBV6-5	CASSLPSTDTQYF
NA	15	TRBJ1-6	TRBV27	CASSLSGGGQSPLHF
NA	15	TRBJ1-3	TRBV6-6	CASSSHDESGNTIYF
NA	15	TRBJ2-7	TRBV9	CASSPGQASSYEQYF
NA	13	TRBJ1-2	TRBV18	CASSPTGEVGYTF
NA	15	TRBJ1-2	TRBV5-6	CASSLRTGLNYGYTF
NA	15	TRBJ2-7	TRBV5-1	CASSQVSGTGPVRYF
NA	18	TRBJ1-2	TRBV7-6	CASSLSSGTGGGDYGYTF
NA	14	TRBJ2-1	TRBV5-6	CASSLALEDNEQFF
few	15	TRBJ2-1	TRBV7-2	CASSFSGGFYNEQFF
NA	16	TRBJ2-7	TRBV18	CASSPGQGARVYEQYF
NA	15	TRBJ1-5	TRBV5-1	CASSFNGDSGQPQHF
NA	16	TRBJ1-5	TRBV2	CASTREDRAYNQPQHF
NA	15	TRBJ2-1	TRBV6-6	CASSYSRLYYNEQFF
few	13	TRBJ1-1	TRBV10-3	CAISDAGHTEAFF
NA	15	TRBJ1-4	TRBV4-2	CASSRPGQGIEKLFF
few	17	TRBJ2-7	TRBV19	CASSTKRLGQPGGEQYF
NA	19	TRBJ2-7	TRBV18	CASSPPTELLAGGPGEQYF
NA	13	TRBJ1-1	TRBV6-5	CASRSGTETEAFF
NA	16	TRBJ2-2	TRBV5-4	CASSLGGQGYTGELFF
NA	16	TRBJ1-1	TRBV15	CATSRDYATLGSEAFF
NA	14	TRBJ1-6	TRBV6-5	CASSYSTGNSPLHF
NA	13	TRBJ2-1	TRBV13	CASSWGTSNEQFF
NA	13	TRBJ2-5	TRBV2	CASSFGLAETQYF
NA	13	TRBJ2-7	TRBV6-1	CASGLAGSYEQYF
NA	13	TRBJ2-5	TRBV25-1	CASSGQGFGTQYF
NA	16	TRBJ2-1	TRBV11-3	CASSLVGGQGDNEQFF
NA	14	TRBJ1-5	TRBV29-1	CSVLDGSSDQPQHF
NA	15	TRBJ1-3	TRBV6-6	CASSLQGASGNTIYF
NA	13	TRBJ2-1	TRBV18	CASFQGIDNEQFF
NA	16	TRBJ2-3	TRBV7-9	CASSRSAGGDVDTQYF
once	18	TRBJ2-3	TRBV9	CASSWGLETSISTDTQYF
NA	16	TRBJ2-3	TRBV4-2	CASSQGTGGPTDTQYF
NA	16	TRBJ2-3	TRBV10-3	CAISESRTSGFDTQYF